Presented here are 5 T cell receptor beta chains from one specimen sequenced in a study of blood T cell repertoires in COVID-19 (dated by TCRdb to the early 2020s). Library prep was done by the immunoSEQ multiplex PCR assay. TCRdb obtained this table from immuneACCESS and retained in-frame rearrangements with V and J assigned. These tables miss some clones; where compared with another copy, unresolved V genes account for less than half of the shortfall, and the remainder is unexplained. In this sample the table shows roughly 240,000 clones, roughly 86% of which occur a single time. The ten largest make up around 1.9% of the sample. The sequenced material came from PBMCs or T cells enriched from blood (not recorded which). These receptors originate from a woman aged 45-65 years who had recovered from COVID-19.

The chain uses TRBV30 and TRBJ2-1; 15 positions match TRBD2. This CDR3 region has 15 residues. The J segment lost 5 bases and the V segment lost 5 bases, leaving 4 bases of the junction unmatched. Per the germline V gene, CDR1 is GTSNPN and CDR2 is SVGIG (reference sequence). The CDR3 region is CAWGGLAGGHNEQFF. DNA of the CDR3: TGTGCCTGGGGGGGACTAGCGGGAGGCCACAATGAGCAGTTCTTC.

The gene calls are TRBV12-3 or TRBV12-4 and TRBJ2-1; D is uncertain. Between the trimmed V and J ends, which lost 6 bases and 12 bases, there was a span of 12 bases. This CDR3 is built from 11 residues. The CDR3 here is CASSPNIRQFF. In DNA form, the CDR3 reads TGTGCCAGCAGCCCCAATATCAGGCAGTTCTTC.

The V gene is TRBV11-3, the J gene TRBJ1-1; D perhaps matches TRBD1 (5 bases). The CDR3 spans 13 residues. Germline V CDR1 and CDR2: SGHNT, YENEEA. V was clipped by 6 bases and J by 4 bases, with 12 bases between them. CDR3 DNA sequence: TGTGCCAGCAGTTGGACCAGGGTCACTGAAGCTTTCTTT. Its protein product is CASSWTRVTEAFF.

This clone was observed a handful of times. The chain combines TRBV5-4 with TRBJ2-1; 8 bases map to TRBD1. Germline V gene lookup returns CDR1 SGHNT and CDR2 YYREEE (reference sequence). This CDR3 comprises 14 residues. Losses at the gene ends were 3 bases for V and 4 bases for J; bases not matched to a gene: 3. CDR3 sequence: CASSSGGAYNEQFF. CDR3 DNA sequence: TGTGCCAGCAGCTCAGGGGGCGCTTACAATGAGCAGTTCTTC. The full variable domain, its missing parts supplied by reference TRBV5-4 and TRBJ2-1, is ETGVTQSPTHLIKTRGQQVTLRCSSQSGHNTVSWYQQALGQGPQFIFQYYREEENGRGNFPPRFSGLQFPNYSSELNVNALELDDSALYLCASSSGGAYNEQFFGPGTRLTVL.

This chain joins TRBV9 and TRBJ2-2; tentatively, D is TRBD2 (6 bases). The V gene's germline CDR1 is SGDLS and CDR2 YYNGEE. The germline V and J ends were trimmed by 0 bases and 5 bases, with 11 bases remaining between them. The CDR3 runs 15 residues. CDR3 nucleotides: TGTGCCAGCAGCGTAGTAGGGGCGGGGACCGGGGAGCTGTTTTTT. This translates into CASSVVGAGTGELFF.